Below are 15 T cell receptor beta chains sequenced from a single sample in a study of CD8+CD57+ T cells in acquired aplastic anemia. According to the study, genomic DNA was the template for TCR beta VDJ and CDR3 profiling. TCRdb itself ran the reads through MiXCR, one entry per CDR3 protein. The data hold approximately 220,000 distinct CDR3 sequences, with more than 45% observed a single time. CD8+CD57+ cell expansion had been shown by flow cytometry in patients chosen for sequencing. The sequencing sample was made of sorted CD4+, CD8+, or CD8+CD57+ T cells (not recorded which) from PBMCs. The receptors shown here come from a human donor with aplastic anemia.

Of note for this clonotype: A much larger clonotype is one base distant, so this may be a read error. This is likely a read error, given that the CDR3 carries no conserved phenylalanine or tryptophan at its end. Here the CDR3 reads CASTGTGLNTEAFL. CDR3 coding DNA: TGTGCCAGCACCGGGACAGGGCTGAACACTGAAGCTTTCCTT. V is TRBV5-1 and J is TRBJ1-1; 9 bases fit TRBD1. The V gene's germline CDR1 is SGHRS and CDR2 YFSETQ. The CDR3 loop spans 14 amino acids.

This chain uses TRBV29-1 with TRBJ1-6; TRBD1 is a possible D gene (6 bases). This CDR3 comprises 13 residues. Germline lookup yields CDR1 SQVTM and CDR2 ANQGSEA. CDR3 residues: CRPDRSYNSPLHF. The CDR3 coding sequence is TGCAGACCGGACAGATCATACAATTCACCCCTCCACTTT.

The gene calls are TRBV10-2 and TRBJ1-5; D unresolved. The length of the CDR3 is 13 residues. Germline-derived CDR1 and CDR2 are WSHSY and SAAADI. Trimming took 5 bases from V and 5 from J, leaving 10 bases between them. CDR3 sequence (DNA): TGCGCCAGCAGTTTTCGGGTTGATCAGCCCCAGCATTTT. Encoded protein: CASSFRVDQPQHF.

This chain joins TRBV6-2 or TRBV6-3 and TRBJ1-1; TRBD1 might be the D (5 bases). The germline V and J ends were trimmed by 4 bases and 2 bases, with 17 bases remaining between them. The CDR3 totals 16 residues. The V gene's germline CDR1 is MNHEY and CDR2 SVGEGT. The CDR3: CASSSYISGANTEAFF. For the CDR3, the DNA is TGTGCCAGCAGTTCCTATATTTCCGGGGCCAACACTGAAGCTTTCTTT.

CDR3 sequence reads: CSVLGRNTEAFF. CDR3 DNA: TGCAGCGTTTTAGGCCGGAACACTGAAGCTTTCTTT. The chain links TRBV29-1 to TRBJ1-1; D unresolved. Germline CDR1 reads SQVTM; CDR2 reads ANQGSEA. With 5 bases removed from V and 1 base from J, the gap between germline ends came to 8 bases. The CDR3 spans 12 residues.

This chain links TRBV5-4 with TRBJ1-2; D is uncertain. V lost 4 bases to trimming and J lost 3 bases, with 10 bases between them. CDR3 length equals 13 residues. CDR1 and CDR2 from the germline V gene are SGHNT and YYREEE (reference sequence). In DNA, the CDR3 is TGTGCCAGCAGCCCTGGAAGGGACTATGGCTACACCTTC. This encodes CASSPGRDYGYTF.

This clonotype showed up just a few times. V and J are TRBV27 and TRBJ2-1; no reliable D call. The CDR3 loop spans 14 amino acids. The V end was cut by 5 bases, the J end by 9 bases, with 17 bases between. Germline V CDR1 and CDR2: MNHEY, SMNVEV (reference sequence). The chain's CDR3 is CASSAAFVGLEQFF. For the CDR3, the DNA is TGTGCCAGCAGTGCAGCCTTTGTCGGGCTTGAGCAGTTCTTC.

The chain recombines TRBV6-5 with TRBJ1-5; no clear D gene. CDR3 length equals 15 residues. Deletions cut 10 bases from V and 0 bases from J, with 16 bases between. Germline V lookup: CDR1 MNHEY, CDR2 SVGAGI. The CDR3 sequence is CANSSQRYSNQPQHF. CDR3 nucleotides: TGTGCCAACAGCTCCCAGCGGTATAGCAATCAGCCCCAGCATTTT.

The chain combines TRBV7-2 with TRBJ1-2; 8 nucleotides agree with TRBD1. Germline V gene lookup returns CDR1 SGHTA and CDR2 FQGNSA. V lost 1 base and J lost 3; bases outside the gene matches: 7. The length of the CDR3 is 16 residues. The DNA for the CDR3 is TGTGCCAGCAGCTTAGAACAGGGGGGCAACGACTATGGCTACACCTTC. The encoded protein is CASSLEQGGNDYGYTF.

The chain has TRBV10-3 and TRBJ1-2, with a possible D match to TRBD1 (5 bases). Germline CDR1 is ENHRY and CDR2 is SYGVKD. The CDR3 is 15 amino acids. V lost 10 bases, J lost 0 bases, and 18 bases lay in between. CDR3 DNA: TGTGCCAGCAGATCCAGGGACGGCCCTAACTATGGCTACACCTTC. Its translation: CASRSRDGPNYGYTF.

To note about this clonotype: A read error may account for a junction end that differs from germline. This sequence joins TRBV5-1 and TRBJ1-1, with D perhaps TRBD1 (5 bases). CDR1 SGHRS and CDR2 YFSETQ come from the germline V gene. The CDR3 length is 14 residues. In nucleotides, the CDR3 is TGTGCCAGCAGAGGACACCCATCGAACACTGAAGCTTTCTTT. Translating it yields CASRGHPSNTEAFF.

This clonotype was observed a single time. J is TRBJ2-1 and V is TRBV20-1, with TRBD2 matching 11 bases. This CDR3 comprises 17 residues. V was pared by 6 bases and J by 3 bases, with 13 bases of the junction left unmatched. Germline-derived CDR1 and CDR2 are DFQATT and SNEGSKA (reference sequence). The CDR3 sequence is CSANQGDSGGGYNEQFF. Written as DNA, the CDR3 is TGCAGTGCAAACCAGGGGGATAGCGGGGGGGGCTACAATGAGCAGTTCTTC.

The chain recombines TRBV2 with TRBJ2-7; 10 bases agree with TRBD2. V shed 8 bases and J 5 bases; nucleotides not matched to a gene: 24. The germline V gene has CDR1 SNHLY and CDR2 FYNNEI. CDR3 length equals 19 residues. As DNA, the CDR3 is TGTGCCAGCCAACAATTCACCGGGACTAGCGCCCAATCGCCCAACGAGCAGTACTTC. It encodes CASQQFTGTSAQSPNEQYF. Together with reference TRBV2 and TRBJ2-7, the CDR3 gives the full variable domain: EPEVTQTPSHQVTQMGQEVILRCVPISNHLYFYWYRQILGQKVEFLVSFYNNEISEKSEIFDDQFSVERPDGSNFTLKIRSTKLEDSAMYFCASQQFTGTSAQSPNEQYFGPGTRLTVT.

In this sample, this clonotype turned up many times. The CDR3 DNA sequence: TGTGCCAGCAGTTACCAATGGACAGGGGGCGCCGAGCAGTACTTC. This encodes CASSYQWTGGAEQYF. The chain carries TRBV6-5 and TRBJ2-7; 11 positions agree with TRBD1. The trim removed 2 bases at V and 6 bases at J, leaving 6 bases unmatched. The CDR3 covers 15 residues. Germline V gene lookup returns CDR1 MNHEY and CDR2 SVGAGI.

V and J are TRBV7-8 and TRBJ1-1, with 8 bases fitting TRBD1. The germline V gene encodes CDR1 SGHVS and CDR2 FQNEAQ. J gave up 12 bases and V 5 bases, and 26 bases lay outside the gene matches. The CDR3 totals 18 residues. The CDR3 coding sequence is TGTGCCAGCAGCCCGGACGGACAGGGTGGGGGGCGAGGGAATCGACCTTTCTTT. Amino acids: CASSPDGQGGGRGNRPFF. Together with reference TRBV7-8 and TRBJ1-1, the CDR3 gives the full variable domain: GAGVSQSPRYKVAKRGQDVALRCDPISGHVSLFWYQQALGQGPEFLTYFQNEAQLDKSGLPSDRFFAERPEGSVSTLKIQRTQQEDSAVYLCASSPDGQGGGRGNRPFFGQGTRLTVV.